Listed here are 31 T cell receptor beta chains from one sample, sequenced in a study of identical twins. TCRdb called the 5' RACE reads again in MiXCR, with one record for every CDR3 protein. The data show around 690,000 distinct CDR3 sequences, with 21% seen just once and roughly 4% held by the top ten. These sequences were also reported in another study, on T cells expressing NK-cell markers.

The sequencing sample was made of PBMCs. All receptors come from a woman younger than 35 in good health.

This clonotype has only a few counts. The chain employs TRBV6-5 and TRBJ2-3, with 11 bases identical to TRBD2. With V trimmed by 4 bases and J by 0 bases, 9 bases remained unmatched. This CDR3 spans 18 amino acids. Germline loops: CDR1 MNHEY, CDR2 SVGAGI. Here the CDR3 reads CASSSGTSGITSTDTQYF. In DNA, the CDR3 is TGTGCCAGCAGTTCCGGGACTAGCGGTATCACTAGCACAGATACGCAGTATTTT.

This clonotype was seen repeatedly, ten times or more. The rearrangement links TRBV20-1 to TRBJ2-3; 9 bases fit TRBD2. V shed 5 bases, J shed 4 bases, and the junction held 7 bases outside the gene matches. The CDR3 is 14 residues long. CDR1 is DFQATT and CDR2 is SNEGSKA in the germline V gene (reference sequence). The CDR3 spells CSAPLAGNSDTQYF. The CDR3 DNA reads as TGCAGTGCTCCGCTAGCGGGAAACTCAGATACGCAGTATTTT.

This sequence joins TRBV20-1 and TRBJ2-3; perhaps TRBD2 as D (6 bases). Germline assignment: CDR1 DFQATT and CDR2 SNEGSKA (reference sequence). The CDR3 spans 16 residues. The V gene lost 5 bases and the J gene lost 0 bases, with 18 bases spanning the gap. CDR3 nucleotide sequence: TGCAGTGCTGTAGACTACGGAGGGCCGAGCACAGATACGCAGTATTTT. Protein product: CSAVDYGGPSTDTQYF.

The chain recombines TRBV7-8 with TRBJ2-5; D not resolved. This CDR3 region has 15 residues. Looked up from germline, CDR1 is SGHVS and CDR2 is FQNEAQ. The V end was cut by 2 bases, the J end by 2 bases, with 12 bases between. The CDR3, as DNA: TGTGCCAGCAGCTTATGGCTGTCGCGACAAGAGACCCAGTACTTC. This sequence encodes CASSLWLSRQETQYF.

This clonotype was detected only a few times. This chain connects TRBV29-1 to TRBJ2-7; 10 bases match TRBD2. Germline CDR1 reads SQVTM; CDR2 reads ANQGSEA. This CDR3 region has 16 residues. V was clipped by 6 bases and J by 1 base; unmatched bases: 12. The CDR3 nucleotides read TGCAGCGTAAAGCGATCTAGCGGGAGCGATTCCTACGAGCAGTACTTC. Translated: CSVKRSSGSDSYEQYF.

The V gene is TRBV29-1, the J gene TRBJ1-2; D gene ambiguous. CDR3 length: 10 residues. Trimming stripped 6 bases from V and 8 bases from J, with 10 bases between. Germline CDR1 reads SQVTM; CDR2 reads ANQGSEA. CDR3 sequence: CSVGGEGYTF. DNA of the CDR3: TGCAGCGTAGGCGGGGAAGGCTACACCTTC.

The chain has TRBV5-1 and TRBJ1-4, with D uncertain. The CDR3 has 16 amino acids. Trimming took 3 bases from V and 4 from J, leaving 16 bases between them. Germline-derived CDR1 and CDR2 are SGHRS and YFSETQ. In DNA, the CDR3 is TGCGCCAGCAGCTCTAAGATACGGGATTTTAATGAAAAACTGTTTTTT. It is translated as CASSSKIRDFNEKLFF.

The V call is TRBV29-1, the J call TRBJ1-2, with TRBD1 matching 10 bases. The germline V gene encodes CDR1 SQVTM and CDR2 ANQGSEA. V gave up 6 bases and J gave up 6 bases; unmatched junction bases: 10. The CDR3 covers 14 residues. The CDR3 is CSVDPGTGVHGYTF. The CDR3 nucleotides read TGCAGCGTCGACCCCGGGACAGGGGTTCATGGCTACACCTTC.

This clonotype has just a few counts. This chain uses TRBV7-9 with TRBJ2-7, with a weak D call TRBD2 (5 bases). Germline CDR1 is SEHNR and CDR2 is FQNEAQ (reference sequence). This CDR3 is built from 15 residues. The V end lost 4 bases, the J end lost 0 bases, and 13 bases lay between the germline ends. The CDR3 here is CASSYLERSSYEQYF. In DNA form, the CDR3 reads TGTGCCAGCAGCTACCTGGAGCGGAGCTCCTACGAGCAGTACTTC.

This sequence joins TRBV29-1 and TRBJ2-4; 9 positions agree with TRBD1. The CDR3 contains 18 residues. Germline V CDR1 and CDR2: SQVTM, ANQGSEA. V trimming: 6 bases; J trimming: 0 bases; junction bases outside the gene matches: 15. The CDR3 reads CSVMGQGNQGLAKNIQYF. CDR3 DNA sequence: TGCAGCGTGATGGGACAGGGAAATCAAGGTCTAGCCAAAAACATTCAGTACTTC.

This clonotype was observed at least ten times. The chain carries TRBV20-1 and TRBJ2-3; possibly TRBD2 for D (7 bases). The CDR3 has 15 residues. Germline CDR1 is DFQATT and CDR2 is SNEGSKA (reference sequence). Trimming took off 3 bases at V and 2 bases at J, with 15 bases between the two ends. The CDR3 loop is CSASRGARSTDTQYF. DNA of the CDR3: TGCAGTGCTAGCCGGGGGGCGAGGTCCACAGATACGCAGTATTTT.

This clonotype was seen many times. V gene TRBV6-1 combines with J gene TRBJ2-7; possible D gene TRBD1, 5 bases. The CDR3 is 15 amino acids. V shed 6 bases and J shed 2 bases, with 17 bases lying between them. Germline values: CDR1 MNHNS, CDR2 SASEGT. The CDR3 sequence: CASRSPFRGTYEQYF. The CDR3 nucleotides are TGTGCCAGCAGATCTCCTTTTAGGGGAACCTACGAGCAGTACTTC.

The chain carries TRBV7-7 and TRBJ2-2, with no clear D. V dropped 6 bases and J dropped 3 bases, with 11 bases sitting between them. This CDR3 contains 14 residues. From germline, CDR1 is SSHAT and CDR2 FNYEAQ (reference sequence). CDR3 in DNA: TGTGCCAGCAGTCCATTACGGCACACCGGGGAGCTGTTTTTT. Amino acids: CASSPLRHTGELFF.

The count of this clonotype is one. V and J are TRBV11-2 and TRBJ2-5, with 9 bases lining up with TRBD1. CDR3 size: 19 residues. CDR1 and CDR2 from the germline V gene are SGHAT and FQNNGV. Trimming took 6 bases from V and 5 from J; bases not matched to a gene: 22. The CDR3 coding sequence is TGTGCCAGCAGTTCCCCCTTGGGGGACAGGGTTGGGGATGGGGAGACCCAGTACTTC. It encodes CASSSPLGDRVGDGETQYF.

This clonotype was detected only a few times. The rearrangement joins TRBV5-5 to TRBJ2-6; D is unresolved. V shed 2 bases and J shed 4 bases, with 16 bases lying between them. This CDR3 is built from 17 residues. Germline CDR1 SGHKS, CDR2 YYEKEE (reference sequence). CDR3 residues: CASSLVPAAAGANVLTF. The CDR3 nucleotides read TGTGCCAGCAGCTTAGTCCCAGCCGCGGCGGGGGCCAACGTCCTGACTTTC.

The chain carries TRBV7-9 and TRBJ2-3; maybe TRBD2 (5 bases). V gave up 8 bases and J gave up 0 bases, with 12 bases separating them. This CDR3 has 14 residues. CDR1 is SEHNR and CDR2 is FQNEAQ in the germline V gene (reference sequence). The CDR3 here is CASGSRTSTDTQYF. The CDR3 DNA reads TGTGCCAGCGGTAGCAGGACTAGCACAGATACGCAGTATTTT.

This clonotype was seen repeatedly, ten times or more. This chain connects TRBV12-3 or TRBV12-4 to TRBJ2-7; TRBD2 matches at 8 bases. With 6 bases clipped from V and 4 bases from J, the junction kept 11 bases outside the gene matches. The CDR3 is 15 amino acids. CDR3 sequence (DNA): TGTGCCAGCAGGGGGGCAGCGGGAGACGGTTACGAGCAGTACTTC. Its protein is CASRGAAGDGYEQYF.

The genes are TRBV24-1 and TRBJ2-2, with 12 bases fitting TRBD2. The CDR3 covers 16 residues. V shed 3 bases and J 6 bases; nucleotides not matched to a gene: 4. Germline CDR1 KGHDR, CDR2 SFDVKD. The CDR3 bases are TGTGCCACCAGTGATCCTAGCGGGAGGGATCCCGGGGAGCTGTTTTTT. This translates into CATSDPSGRDPGELFF.

This clonotype showed up just a few times. This sequence joins TRBV6-5 and TRBJ2-7; a weak D match, TRBD1 (6 bases). Germline-derived CDR1 and CDR2 are MNHEY and SVGAGI. With 2 bases removed from V and 2 bases from J, the gap between germline ends came to 16 bases. CDR3 length equals 16 residues. In nucleotides, the CDR3 is TGTGCCAGCAGTTACGACCTCGGGACACCTGCCTACGAGCAGTACTTC. Encoded protein: CASSYDLGTPAYEQYF.

This clonotype has more than one count but fewer than ten. The gene calls are TRBV29-1 and TRBJ2-5; 7 positions match TRBD2. The CDR3 consists of 14 residues. The V gene end was trimmed by 3 bases and the J gene end by 0 bases; junction bases not matched to a gene: 4. CDR1 is SQVTM, CDR2 ANQGSEA, per germline. In DNA form, the CDR3 reads TGCAGCGTTGAGGACGGGAGGCACCAAGAGACCCAGTACTTC. Translating gives CSVEDGRHQETQYF.

This clonotype was observed at least ten times. The chain links TRBV20-1 to TRBJ2-7; tentatively, D is TRBD2 (5 bases). The V end was cut by 0 bases, the J end by 0 bases, with 12 bases between. This CDR3 is 15 amino acids long. Germline loops: CDR1 DFQATT, CDR2 SNEGSKA (reference sequence). In DNA form, the CDR3 reads TGCAGTGCTAGAGATCGGGGATTGAGCTCCTACGAGCAGTACTTC. It encodes CSARDRGLSSYEQYF.

This chain uses TRBV20-1 with TRBJ2-2; D possibly uses TRBD1 or TRBD2 (5 bases each). The germline V and J ends were trimmed by 0 bases and 0 bases, with 8 bases remaining between them. The germline V gene encodes CDR1 DFQATT and CDR2 SNEGSKA (reference sequence). This CDR3 region has 15 residues. CDR3 amino acids: CSARDLGANTGELFF. For the CDR3, the DNA is TGCAGTGCTAGAGACTTGGGGGCGAACACCGGGGAGCTGTTTTTT.

This clonotype was counted many times. The chain couples TRBV10-3 to TRBJ1-5, with 8 bases identical to TRBD1. This CDR3 has 14 amino acids. CDR1 ENHRY and CDR2 SYGVKD come from the germline V gene. J gave up 7 bases and V 3 bases, and 5 bases lay outside the gene matches. The CDR3 region has the DNA TGTGCCATCAGTGACGGACAGGGAAGACAGCCCCAGCATTTT. This translates into CAISDGQGRQPQHF.

This clonotype was seen ten or more times. Germline and junction disagree at one end, which may indicate a read error. This chain links TRBV5-1 with TRBJ2-2; D ambiguous. This CDR3 region has 13 residues. The germline CDR1 and CDR2 sequences are SGHRS and YFSETQ. CDR3 sequence (DNA): TGTGCCAGCAGCCTGGACGGAGCCGGGGAGCTGTTTTTT. Residues: CASSLDGAGELFF.

This clonotype was detected ten times or more. J is TRBJ2-7 and V is TRBV18; D ambiguous. Germline V gene data show CDR1 as KGHSH and CDR2 as LQKENI. Trimming took off 2 bases at V and 1 base at J, with 3 bases between the two ends. The CDR3 consists of 12 residues. CDR3 amino acids: CASSPESYEQYF. Written as DNA, the CDR3 is TGTGCCAGCTCACCAGAGTCCTACGAGCAGTACTTC.

This clonotype was counted a few times. V and J are TRBV20-1 and TRBJ2-7; 8 bases fit TRBD1. V lost 6 bases to trimming and J lost 4 bases; unmatched junction nucleotides: 8. This CDR3 contains 13 residues. Germline CDR1 reads DFQATT; CDR2 reads SNEGSKA (reference sequence). This CDR3 is CSAMTGVGYEQYF. The CDR3 region has the DNA TGCAGTGCCATGACAGGGGTTGGATACGAGCAGTACTTC.

This clonotype was counted between two and nine times. The chain joins TRBV29-1 to TRBJ2-1; no clear D. Germline values: CDR1 SQVTM, CDR2 ANQGSEA. The ends were cut back, 7 bases at V and 1 base at J, with 14 bases in the middle. This CDR3 spans 14 amino acids. CDR3 sequence reads: CSAKGSESYNEQFF. Written as DNA, the CDR3 is TGCAGCGCCAAGGGCTCAGAGTCCTACAATGAGCAGTTCTTC.

The J gene is TRBJ2-7, the V gene TRBV20-1; 7 bases agree with TRBD1. V lost 5 bases to trimming and J lost 5 bases; unmatched junction nucleotides: 12. The CDR3 has 14 amino acids. Germline CDR1 is DFQATT and CDR2 is SNEGSKA (reference sequence). The CDR3 is CSARGRTGWNEQYF. CDR3 DNA: TGCAGTGCTCGTGGGCGGACAGGTTGGAACGAGCAGTACTTC.

In the case of this clonotype: This may be a read error, as it is one base from a much larger clone. The rearrangement links TRBV10-3 to TRBJ2-5; the D is unclear. The CDR3 length is 10 residues. The V end was cut by 10 bases, the J end by 1 base, with 4 bases between. Germline V gene sequence: CDR1 ENHRY, CDR2 SYGVKD. The CDR3 sequence: CARGQETQYF. The CDR3 nucleotides are TGTGCCAGAGGCCAAGAGACCCAGTACTTC.

The rearrangement joins TRBV20-1 to TRBJ2-2, with D possibly matching TRBD2 (6 bases). Germline assignment: CDR1 DFQATT and CDR2 SNEGSKA (reference sequence). CDR3 length: 13 residues. Between the trimmed V and J ends, which lost 7 bases and 1 base, there was a span of 10 bases. CDR3 sequence: CSGRGMNTGELFF. The CDR3 nucleotides are TGCAGTGGTCGCGGGATGAACACCGGGGAGCTGTTTTTT.

This chain connects TRBV20-1 to TRBJ1-2; no clear D. CDR1 DFQATT and CDR2 SNEGSKA come from the germline V gene (reference sequence). Trimming took off 3 bases at V and 2 bases at J, with 7 bases between the two ends. The CDR3 loop spans 12 amino acids. CDR3 nucleotide sequence: TGCAGTGCTAGTCCACAGAACTATGGCTACACCTTC. This sequence encodes CSASPQNYGYTF.